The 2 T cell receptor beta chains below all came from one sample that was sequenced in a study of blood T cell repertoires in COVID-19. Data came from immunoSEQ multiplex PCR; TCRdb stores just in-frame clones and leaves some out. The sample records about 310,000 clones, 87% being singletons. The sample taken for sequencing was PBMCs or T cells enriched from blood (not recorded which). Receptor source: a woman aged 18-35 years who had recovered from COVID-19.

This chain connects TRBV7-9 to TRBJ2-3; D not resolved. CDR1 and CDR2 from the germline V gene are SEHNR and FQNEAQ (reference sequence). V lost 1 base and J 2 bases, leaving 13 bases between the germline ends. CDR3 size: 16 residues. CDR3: CASSLGLTIDTDTQYF. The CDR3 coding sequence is TGTGCCAGCAGCTTAGGTTTAACTATTGACACAGATACGCAGTATTTT.

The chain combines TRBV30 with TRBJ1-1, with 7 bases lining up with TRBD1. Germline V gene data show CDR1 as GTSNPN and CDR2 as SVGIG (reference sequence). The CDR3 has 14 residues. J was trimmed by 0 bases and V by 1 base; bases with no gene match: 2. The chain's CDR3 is CAWSEGQMNTEAFF. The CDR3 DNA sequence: TGTGCCTGGAGTGAGGGACAGATGAACACTGAAGCTTTCTTT.